Below are 6 T cell receptor beta chains sequenced from a single sample in a study of vaccination and CD4 T cells after COVID-19. Treatment here: approximately nine-day PBMC culture with coronavirus spike peptide pools or control peptides (ViraFEST assay). An Oncomine TCR Beta short-read assay was used to sequence the DNA from cultured CD4+ T cells. Each CDR3 protein gets one entry after TCRdb re-called the PCR reads with MiXCR. The sample holds some 10,000 distinct CDR3 sequences; around 43% are singletons and the top ten take around 30%. The antigens for these receptors are not known. Sequenced input: CD4+ T cells from blood, cultured in vitro. The receptors come from a human donor who had recovered from COVID-19.

V usage is TRBV5-1 and J usage is TRBJ1-1; tentative D call: TRBD1 (5 bases). Trimming cost V 4 bases and J 5 bases, with 18 bases left between them. This CDR3 comprises 15 residues. CDR1 is SGHRS, CDR2 YFSETQ, per germline. CDR3: CASSPHGAEGTEAFF. For the CDR3, the DNA is TGCGCCAGCAGCCCGCACGGGGCCGAGGGAACTGAAGCTTTCTTT.

This clonotype was seen only a few times. The genes are TRBV7-2 and TRBJ1-3, with D tentatively TRBD1 (6 bases). The CDR3 totals 15 residues. Deletions cut 3 bases from V and 0 bases from J, with 9 bases between. Germline V lookup: CDR1 SGHTA, CDR2 FQGNSA. The CDR3 region is CASSFTGFSGNTIYF. The DNA of the CDR3 is TGTGCCAGCAGCTTCACAGGGTTCTCTGGAAACACCATATATTTT.

This clonotype was seen more than once but under ten times. The chain recombines TRBV19 with TRBJ2-7; TRBD2 agrees at 10 bases. The V gene end was trimmed by 1 base and the J gene end by 3 bases; junction bases not matched to a gene: 6. Germline CDR1 reads LNHDA; CDR2 reads SQIVND (reference sequence). CDR3 length: 16 residues. The CDR3 here is CASSIGGASGGYEQYF. CDR3 DNA: TGTGCCAGTAGTATAGGTGGGGCTAGCGGGGGCTACGAGCAGTACTTC. Together with reference TRBV19 and TRBJ2-7, the CDR3 gives the full variable domain: DGGITQSPKYLFRKEGQNVTLSCEQNLNHDAMYWYRQDPGQGLRLIYYSQIVNDFQKGDIAEGYSVSREKKESFPLTVTSAQKNPTAFYLCASSIGGASGGYEQYFGPGTRLTVT.

The V call is TRBV27, the J call TRBJ2-2, with 12 bases aligning to TRBD2. The ends lost 6 bases at V and 3 bases at J; junction bases unmatched: 8. Germline CDR1 reads MNHEY; CDR2 reads SMNVEV (reference sequence). There are 17 residues in the CDR3. The chain's CDR3 is CASSPSGGALDTGELFF. The CDR3 DNA sequence: TGTGCCAGCAGCCCTAGCGGGGGGGCCTTGGACACCGGGGAGCTGTTTTTT.

The chain is built from TRBV7-2 and TRBJ1-1; D remains ambiguous. Germline V gene data show CDR1 as SGHTA and CDR2 as FQGNSA. V lost 5 bases and J 7 bases, leaving 14 bases between the germline ends. CDR3 length: 13 residues. CDR3 protein: CASSPPPRVEAFF. Written as DNA, the CDR3 is TGTGCCAGCAGCCCCCCGCCGAGGGTTGAAGCTTTCTTT.

This clonotype was recorded a few times. The rearrangement joins TRBV12-3 or TRBV12-4 to TRBJ1-1, with a possible D match to TRBD1 (5 bases). The CDR3 consists of 14 residues. The V gene lost 6 bases and the J gene lost 7 bases, with 18 bases spanning the gap. CDR3 amino acids: CASSPLGRTGEAFF. CDR3 nucleotide sequence: TGTGCCAGCAGCCCCTTGGGACGAACGGGTGAAGCTTTCTTT.